These 23 T cell receptor beta chains originate from one sample sequenced in a study of cytomegalovirus exposure and HLA in healthy donors. Primers included in the PCR were 60 Vbeta and 13 Jbeta primers. Using immunoSEQ multiplex PCR, the repertoire was profiled, and TCRdb retains in-frame clones only, with some absent. In the table there are a few hundred thousand clones, 70% to 85% of which are singletons. Input material: PBMCs. The receptors come from a girl aged 2 to 10 in good health and CMV-seronegative.

The chain uses TRBV2 and TRBJ2-7; D gene unclear. V was clipped by 8 bases and J by 4 bases, with 12 bases between them. CDR1 and CDR2 from the germline V gene are SNHLY and FYNNEI. CDR3 length equals 12 residues. The CDR3 DNA sequence: TGTGCCAGCCTCGCCAAACGGTACGAGCAGTACTTC. This codes for CASLAKRYEQYF.

With respect to this clone: A junction boundary mismatches the germline segment, possibly from a read error. Written as DNA, the CDR3 is TGTGTCAGCAGCCCGGGGTGGGGAGAAGAGACCCAGTACTTC. This encodes CVSSPGWGEETQYF. The V gene is TRBV5-6, the J gene TRBJ2-5; D might be TRBD2 (5 bases). The CDR3 spans 14 residues. Germline V gene lookup returns CDR1 SGHDT and CDR2 YYEEEE.

This chain joins TRBV15 and TRBJ1-6, with 7 positions matching TRBD1. J was trimmed by 9 bases and V by 1 base; bases with no gene match: 6. The CDR3 runs to 15 residues. Germline values: CDR1 LNHNV, CDR2 YYDKDF (reference sequence). DNA for the CDR3: TGTGCCACCAGCAGAGTCAGACAGGGAAGTTCACCCCTCCACTTT. Amino acids: CATSRVRQGSSPLHF.

A few counts support this clone. V is TRBV13 and J is TRBJ2-5, with TRBD2 matching 14 bases. The CDR3 runs 17 residues. Germline CDR1 PRHDT, CDR2 FYEKMQ (reference sequence). V lost 4 bases to trimming and J lost 5 bases; unmatched junction nucleotides: 9. The CDR3 bases are TGTGCCAGCAGCTCCCCGACTAGCGGGGGGGCTGCGGAGACCCAGTACTTC. This gives the protein CASSSPTSGGAAETQYF. The full variable domain, in which reference TRBV13 and TRBJ2-5 provide the parts outside the CDR3, is AAGVIQSPRHLIKEKRETATLKCYPIPRHDTVYWYQQGPGQDPQFLISFYEKMQSDKGSIPDRFSAQQFSDYHSELNMSSLELGDSALYFCASSSPTSGGAAETQYFGPGTRLLVL.

The rearrangement joins TRBV10-3 to TRBJ1-5; no definite D call. Trimming took off 11 bases at V and 3 bases at J, with 14 bases between the two ends. The CDR3 runs to 13 residues. CDR1 and CDR2 from the germline V gene are ENHRY and SYGVKD. In DNA, the CDR3 is TGTGCCGGCACTAGGGCCCTCAATCAGCCCCAGCATTTT. This encodes CAGTRALNQPQHF.

V and J are TRBV25-1 and TRBJ2-1; 7 bases fit TRBD1. The CDR3 loop spans 15 amino acids. Looked up from germline, CDR1 is MGHDK and CDR2 is SYGVNS. The junction had 9 bases not matched to a gene; V was cut back by 4 bases and J by 6 bases. As DNA, the CDR3 is TGTGCCAGCAGTGTCCGGGACAGAAGAATCAATGAGCAGTTCTTC. Translation: CASSVRDRRINEQFF.

The V call is TRBV5-1, the J call TRBJ1-1, with 8 bases matching TRBD1. CDR1 is SGHRS and CDR2 is YFSETQ in the germline V gene. The CDR3 is 15 residues long. The V gene end was trimmed by 0 bases and the J gene end by 7 bases; junction bases not matched to a gene: 8. In DNA, the CDR3 is TGCGCCAGCAGCTTGGACGGACAGGGACACTATGAAGCTTTCTTT. Residues: CASSLDGQGHYEAFF.

V gene TRBV18 combines with J gene TRBJ2-4; 8 bases agree with TRBD1. Germline-derived CDR1 and CDR2 are KGHSH and LQKENI. The CDR3 runs 16 residues. With V trimmed by 6 bases and J by 5 bases, 12 bases remained unmatched. Written as DNA, the CDR3 is TGTGCCAGCTCTAGACCGGGACAGGATGCACAAAACATTCAGTACTTC. It encodes CASSRPGQDAQNIQYF.

The chain is built from TRBV6-1 and TRBJ2-1, with D perhaps TRBD2 (6 bases). The CDR3 contains 14 residues. V lost 3 bases and J lost 2, with 8 bases in between. The germline CDR1 and CDR2 sequences are MNHNS and SASEGT. CDR3 DNA: TGTGCCAGCAGTGAGCGGGATGCCTACAATGAGCAGTTCTTC. It translates to CASSERDAYNEQFF.

In the case of this clone: Compared with germline, one end of the junction differs, possibly owing to a read error. The chain uses TRBV7-9 and TRBJ1-2, with D unresolved. Germline V CDR1 and CDR2: SEHNR, FQNEAQ (reference sequence). There are 12 residues in the CDR3. The CDR3 protein is CSSSFAGDGYTF. The CDR3 region has the DNA TGTTCCAGCAGCTTTGCGGGAGATGGCTACACCTTC.

The chain joins TRBV19 to TRBJ1-2; 10 nucleotides line up with TRBD1. This CDR3 is built from 14 residues. V lost 5 bases, J lost 8 bases, and 8 bases stayed unmatched. Germline lookup yields CDR1 LNHDA and CDR2 SQIVND (reference sequence). Here the CDR3 DNA reads TGTGCCAGTAGTCCTCAGGGACAGGGGATCGGCTACACCTTC. Residues: CASSPQGQGIGYTF. Complete variable domain (other parts from reference TRBV19 and TRBJ1-2): DGGITQSPKYLFRKEGQNVTLSCEQNLNHDAMYWYRQDPGQGLRLIYYSQIVNDFQKGDIAEGYSVSREKKESFPLTVTSAQKNPTAFYLCASSPQGQGIGYTFGSGTRLTVV.

The gene calls are TRBV7-9 and TRBJ2-1; 9 nucleotides match TRBD1. From germline, CDR1 is SEHNR and CDR2 FQNEAQ (reference sequence). J was trimmed by 2 bases and V by 5 bases; bases with no gene match: 10. This CDR3 is built from 17 residues. This chain's CDR3 is CASSVQTGGLPYNEQFF. The CDR3 DNA reads as TGTGCCAGCAGCGTTCAGACAGGGGGACTTCCCTACAATGAGCAGTTCTTC.

CDR3 protein: CASSPGLYEQYF. CDR3 in DNA: TGTGCCAGCAGCCCCGGACTCTACGAGCAGTACTTC. This sequence joins TRBV7-2 and TRBJ2-7, with a possible D match to TRBD2 (5 bases). This CDR3 is 12 amino acids long. Germline V CDR1 and CDR2: SGHTA, FQGNSA. Between the trimmed V and J ends, which lost 5 bases and 3 bases, there was a span of 8 bases.

This clone was observed a handful of times. The V and J genes are TRBV9 and TRBJ2-1, with a possible D match to TRBD1 (6 bases). Germline V gene sequence: CDR1 SGDLS, CDR2 YYNGEE. Between the trimmed V and J ends, which lost 5 bases and 6 bases, there was a span of 9 bases. The CDR3 totals 12 residues. As DNA, the CDR3 is TGTGCCAGCAGAGCGGACAGCAATGAGCAGTTCTTC. Translation: CASRADSNEQFF.

This chain uses TRBV7-2 with TRBJ2-5; D is perhaps TRBD1 (5 bases). Germline V CDR1 and CDR2: SGHTA, FQGNSA. Trimming removed 2 bases at V and 3 bases at J, with 10 bases between. The CDR3 extends over 14 amino acids. Written as DNA, the CDR3 is TGTGCCAGCAGCTTAACGGCAGGGAAAGAGACCCAGTACTTC. Translated: CASSLTAGKETQYF.

The rearrangement uses TRBV7-2 and TRBJ2-7; TRBD2 might be the D (5 bases). V gave up 5 bases and J gave up 0 bases, with 14 bases separating them. The CDR3 totals 15 residues. Germline CDR1 and CDR2: SGHTA and FQGNSA. The CDR3 loop is CASSRSGLSSYEQYF. The CDR3, as DNA: TGTGCCAGCAGCCGAAGCGGTCTGAGCTCCTACGAGCAGTACTTC.

The rearrangement links TRBV19 to TRBJ2-6; the D gene is possibly TRBD2 (5 bases). V was shortened by 5 bases and J by 9 bases, with 8 bases between the two germline ends. CDR3 length: 12 residues. The germline gives CDR1 LNHDA, CDR2 SQIVND (reference sequence). This chain's CDR3 is CASSAGINVLTF. The CDR3, as DNA: TGTGCCAGTAGTGCGGGTATCAACGTCCTGACTTTC.

This chain links TRBV6-1 with TRBJ2-3; D is possibly TRBD2 (5 bases). This CDR3 is built from 16 residues. CDR1 is MNHNS, CDR2 SASEGT, per germline. Trimming removed 4 bases from V and 1 base from J, with 15 bases in between. The CDR3 bases are TGTGCCAGCAGTGCTTCGGGTCGGGGTCGCACAGATACGCAGTATTTT. Protein sequence: CASSASGRGRTDTQYF.

This chain links TRBV27 with TRBJ2-1; 8 positions agree with TRBD2. The germline V gene has CDR1 MNHEY and CDR2 SMNVEV (reference sequence). The CDR3 consists of 16 residues. The V gene end was trimmed by 5 bases and the J gene end by 3 bases; junction bases not matched to a gene: 9. The CDR3 coding sequence is TGTGCCAGCAGTCTCACCCGGACTAGCTTCTACAATGAGCAGTTCTTC. This translates into CASSLTRTSFYNEQFF.

This rearrangement joins TRBV6-1 to TRBJ1-2; the D gene is possibly TRBD1 (6 bases). CDR1 MNHNS and CDR2 SASEGT come from the germline V gene. This CDR3 region has 13 residues. V lost 7 bases and J lost 8, with 17 bases in between. CDR3 nucleotide sequence: TGTGCCAGCAACCAGTATGGGGGCGACGGCTACACCTTC. It specifies CASNQYGGDGYTF.

The V gene is TRBV18, the J gene TRBJ2-5; D is perhaps TRBD1 (5 bases). This CDR3 comprises 13 residues. The V end lost 3 bases, the J end lost 4 bases, and 9 bases lay between the germline ends. Germline CDR1 is KGHSH and CDR2 is LQKENI. The CDR3 nucleotides are TGTGCCAGCTCACCTTATAGGGGAGAGACCCAGTACTTC. It translates to CASSPYRGETQYF.

This sequence joins TRBV27 and TRBJ2-7; TRBD1 aligns across 7 bases. The J segment lost 5 bases and the V segment lost 3 bases, leaving 4 bases of the junction unmatched. This CDR3 region has 13 residues. In germline, CDR1 is MNHEY, CDR2 SMNVEV (reference sequence). CDR3 DNA sequence: TGTGCCAGCAGTTTTCTCACAGGGGACGAGCAGTACTTC. The encoded protein is CASSFLTGDEQYF.

The chain joins TRBV7-6 to TRBJ1-1; D possibly corresponds to TRBD1 (6 bases). Looked up from germline, CDR1 is SGHVS and CDR2 is FNYEAQ. This CDR3 is 14 amino acids long. The V gene lost 1 base and the J gene lost 2 bases, with 8 bases spanning the gap. CDR3 loop: CASSLGTENTEAFF. In nucleotides, the CDR3 is TGTGCCAGCAGCTTAGGGACAGAAAACACTGAAGCTTTCTTT. The whole variable domain, remainder taken from reference TRBV7-6 and TRBJ1-1, is GAGVSQSPRYKVTKRGQDVALRCDPISGHVSLYWYRQALGQGPEFLTYFNYEAQQDKSGLPNDRFSAERPEGSISTLTIQRTEQRDSAMYRCASSLGTENTEAFFGQGTRLTVV.